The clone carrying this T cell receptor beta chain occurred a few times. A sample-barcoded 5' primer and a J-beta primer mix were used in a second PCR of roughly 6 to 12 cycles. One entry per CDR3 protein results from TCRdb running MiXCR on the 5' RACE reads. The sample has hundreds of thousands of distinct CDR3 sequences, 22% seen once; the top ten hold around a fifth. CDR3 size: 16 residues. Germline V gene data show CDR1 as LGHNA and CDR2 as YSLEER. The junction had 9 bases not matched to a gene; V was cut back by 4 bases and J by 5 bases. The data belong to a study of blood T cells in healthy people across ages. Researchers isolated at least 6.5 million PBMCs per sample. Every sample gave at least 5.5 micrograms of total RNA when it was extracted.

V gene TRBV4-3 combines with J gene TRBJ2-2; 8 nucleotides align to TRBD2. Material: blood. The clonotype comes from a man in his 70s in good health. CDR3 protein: CASSLGLASITGELFF. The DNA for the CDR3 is TGCGCCAGCAGCCTAGGACTAGCTAGTATAACCGGGGAGCTGTTTTTT.